A single sample is the source of the 31 T cell receptor beta chains below, sequenced in a study of blood T cell repertoires in COVID-19. The method was immunoSEQ multiplex PCR; TCRdb's version includes in-frame clones alone and lacks a portion of them. The table includes roughly 150,000 clones, 80% to 90% detected once. Sample: peripheral blood. The receptor source for this set is a woman aged 55-70 years with active COVID-19.

The chain joins TRBV7-8 to TRBJ1-1; no reliable D call. Germline V lookup: CDR1 SGHVS, CDR2 FQNEAQ. The CDR3 totals 17 residues. The V end lost 3 bases, the J end lost 0 bases, and 17 bases lay between the germline ends. The chain's CDR3 is CASSFASTGAMNTEAFF. The DNA for the CDR3 is TGTGCCAGCAGCTTTGCCTCGACGGGAGCCATGAACACTGAAGCTTTCTTT. Filled out from reference TRBV7-8 and TRBJ1-1, the complete variable domain reads GAGVSQSPRYKVAKRGQDVALRCDPISGHVSLFWYQQALGQGPEFLTYFQNEAQLDKSGLPSDRFFAERPEGSVSTLKIQRTQQEDSAVYLCASSFASTGAMNTEAFFGQGTRLTVV.

The V call is TRBV4-2, the J call TRBJ2-3; unclear D gene. CDR1 and CDR2 (germline): LGHNA, YNFKEQ. This CDR3 region has 17 residues. Deletions cut 0 bases from V and 2 bases from J, with 15 bases between. The CDR3 region has the DNA TGTGCCAGCAGCCAAGAGCGGTTTGCCTCGACCACAGATACGCAGTATTTT. This gives the protein CASSQERFASTTDTQYF.

To note about this clone: Relative to the germline gene, one junction end is altered; a read error may explain this. The chain recombines TRBV9 with TRBJ1-3; D ambiguous. Looked up from germline, CDR1 is SGDLS and CDR2 is YYNGEE. This CDR3 has 16 amino acids. CDR3 sequence reads: CASSVVPSSSGDTIYF. CDR3 nucleotide sequence: TGTGCCAGCAGCGTAGTCCCTTCTTCCTCTGGAGACACCATATATTTT.

This clone was recorded once. This chain connects TRBV12-3 or TRBV12-4 to TRBJ2-7; D may be TRBD1 (7 bases). V was clipped by 8 bases and J by 5 bases, with 16 bases between them. This CDR3 has 13 amino acids. CDR3 DNA sequence: TGTGCCAGCGGGAACAGGGGAGGCCACGAGCAGTACTTC. This sequence encodes CASGNRGGHEQYF.

The chain has TRBV19 and TRBJ2-7; 12 nucleotides line up with TRBD2. CDR3 length: 14 residues. Losses at the gene ends were 7 bases for V and 2 bases for J; bases not matched to a gene: 3. Germline-derived CDR1 and CDR2 are LNHDA and SQIVND (reference sequence). For the CDR3, the DNA is TGTGCCAGTAAACTAGCGGGAGGTACCTACGAGCAGTACTTC. It specifies CASKLAGGTYEQYF.

This chain uses TRBV12-3 or TRBV12-4 with TRBJ2-5; a possible D gene is TRBD1 (5 bases). Deletions cut 4 bases from V and 5 bases from J, with 11 bases between. The CDR3 sequence is 13 residues long. CDR3 loop: CASSWTIVETQYF. The CDR3 DNA follows: TGTGCCAGCAGTTGGACAATCGTGGAGACCCAGTACTTC.

This clone was detected once. V is TRBV7-9 and J is TRBJ2-6; D remains ambiguous. The V gene's germline CDR1 is SEHNR and CDR2 FQNEAQ (reference sequence). The CDR3 extends over 15 amino acids. The V gene lost 5 bases and the J gene lost 4 bases, with 12 bases spanning the gap. The CDR3: CASSKDLAGANVLTF. The CDR3 nucleotides read TGTGCCAGCAGCAAAGACCTGGCCGGGGCCAACGTCCTGACTTTC.

This clone was found once. The chain couples TRBV5-1 to TRBJ1-1; 7 bases fit TRBD1. Unmatched junction bases numbered 11, after V lost 1 base and J lost 5 bases. This CDR3 spans 16 amino acids. Germline CDR1 SGHRS, CDR2 YFSETQ. The chain's CDR3 is CASSLQWAGGRTEAFF. For the CDR3, the DNA is TGCGCCAGCAGCTTGCAATGGGCAGGGGGGAGAACTGAAGCTTTCTTT.

The J gene is TRBJ2-6, the V gene TRBV5-8; 8 bases align to TRBD1. J was trimmed by 0 bases and V by 5 bases; bases with no gene match: 13. This CDR3 contains 19 residues. CDR1 is SGHTS and CDR2 is YDEGEE in the germline V gene. Here the CDR3 DNA reads TGTGCCAGCAGTCGATCGACCCAGGGGGCGCCCTCTGGGGCCAACGTCCTGACTTTC. It encodes CASSRSTQGAPSGANVLTF.

The CDR3, as DNA: TGTGCCAGCAGTTCCCACGGGAGGGTGGAAGGCTACACCTTC. Translation: CASSSHGRVEGYTF. V and J are TRBV27 and TRBJ1-2; D call uncertain. V was cut by 4 bases and J by 8 bases, with 17 bases left in between. CDR1 is MNHEY and CDR2 is SMNVEV in the germline V gene (reference sequence). This CDR3 has 14 residues.

The gene calls are TRBV11-2 and TRBJ2-4; 8 bases map to TRBD2. From germline, CDR1 is SGHAT and CDR2 FQNNGV. With V trimmed by 1 base and J by 8 bases, 16 bases remained unmatched. There are 18 residues in the CDR3. The DNA for the CDR3 is TGTGCCAGCAGCTTAGGGCTTATCGGGGGGGCGAGATGGGACATTCAGTACTTC. Translating gives CASSLGLIGGARWDIQYF. Looking up the rest from reference TRBV11-2 and TRBJ2-4 gives the full variable domain: EAGVAQSPRYKIIEKRQSVAFWCNPISGHATLYWYQQILGQGPKLLIQFQNNGVVDDSQLPKDRFSAERLKGVDSTLKIQPAKLEDSAVYLCASSLGLIGGARWDIQYFGAGTRLSVL.

V is TRBV10-3 and J is TRBJ1-2; tentatively, D is TRBD1 (6 bases). Germline CDR1 reads ENHRY; CDR2 reads SYGVKD. V shed 4 bases and J shed 4 bases, with 16 bases lying between them. There are 15 residues in the CDR3. This CDR3 is CAISVPGHSAYGYTF. The CDR3 DNA sequence: TGTGCCATCAGTGTACCGGGACATTCGGCCTATGGCTACACCTTC.

V and J are TRBV4-1 and TRBJ2-4, with 10 bases lining up with TRBD1. Germline assignment: CDR1 MGHRA and CDR2 YSYEKL. Trimming at V came to 4 bases and at J to 8 bases, leaving 5 bases not matched to a gene. The CDR3 has 14 residues. CDR3 region: CASSRTTGGHIQYF. The CDR3 DNA is TGCGCCAGCAGCCGAACGACAGGGGGCCACATTCAGTACTTC.

The V gene is TRBV18, the J gene TRBJ1-4; a weak D match, TRBD1 (5 bases). Germline V lookup: CDR1 KGHSH, CDR2 LQKENI. The CDR3 is 15 residues long. The V end was cut by 1 base, the J end by 7 bases, with 13 bases between. Written as DNA, the CDR3 is TGTGCCAGCTCACCACAGCAGGGTCAGGGTGAAAAACTGTTTTTT. This codes for CASSPQQGQGEKLFF. The entire variable domain, with the rest obtained from reference TRBV18 and TRBJ1-4, is as follows: NAGVMQNPRHLVRRRGQEARLRCSPMKGHSHVYWYRQLPEEGLKFMVYLQKENIIDESGMPKERFSAEFPKEGPSILRIQQVVRGDSAAYFCASSPQQGQGEKLFFGSGTQLSVL.

This clone was seen more than once but under ten times. The V gene is TRBV5-1, the J gene TRBJ1-1; TRBD1 matches at 9 bases. The J segment lost 3 bases and the V segment lost 4 bases, leaving 10 bases of the junction unmatched. CDR1 and CDR2 (germline): SGHRS, YFSETQ. The CDR3 has 16 residues. The CDR3 nucleotides read TGCGCCAGCAGCCCCGGGACAGGGAGTAAGGACACTGAAGCTTTCTTT. Amino acid sequence: CASSPGTGSKDTEAFF.

The V gene is TRBV15, the J gene TRBJ1-5; D is undetermined. Deletions cut 0 bases from V and 7 bases from J, with 10 bases between. Germline values: CDR1 LNHNV, CDR2 YYDKDF (reference sequence). The CDR3 consists of 14 residues. The chain's CDR3 is CATSRDRIGQPQHF. Written as DNA, the CDR3 is TGTGCCACCAGCAGAGATCGGATCGGGCAGCCCCAGCATTTT.

This chain links TRBV10-3 with TRBJ2-3; 8 bases fit TRBD2. V was pared by 5 bases and J by 4 bases, with 8 bases of the junction left unmatched. Germline CDR1 and CDR2: ENHRY and SYGVKD. The CDR3 is 15 residues long. CDR3 protein: CAISHSGSGADTQYF. CDR3 bases: TGTGCCATCAGTCACAGCGGGAGTGGGGCAGATACGCAGTATTTT.

The chain has TRBV28 and TRBJ2-7; D perhaps matches TRBD1 (6 bases). CDR1 and CDR2 (germline): MDHEN, SYDVKM. This CDR3 has 17 amino acids. Trimming shortened V by 4 bases and J by 1 base, and 20 bases separated the two germline ends. CDR3 in amino acids: CASSSYRRGEVSYEQYF. DNA for the CDR3: TGTGCCAGCAGTTCCTACCGCAGGGGCGAGGTATCCTACGAGCAGTACTTC.

CDR3 in amino acids: CSGGGTWTDAFF. The CDR3 nucleotides read TGCAGCGGGGGGGGGACCTGGACAGATGCTTTCTTT. This chain links TRBV29-1 with TRBJ1-1; D perhaps matches TRBD1 (6 bases). This CDR3 has 12 residues. Germline V gives CDR1 SQVTM, CDR2 ANQGSEA. With 7 bases removed from V and 11 bases from J, the gap between germline ends came to 20 bases.

V usage is TRBV7-3 and J usage is TRBJ2-2; perhaps TRBD1 as D (5 bases). The CDR3 totals 17 residues. Trimming pared 1 base from V and 2 bases from J, leaving 14 bases between. Germline values: CDR1 SGHTA, CDR2 FQGTGA. CDR3 bases: TGTGCCAGCAGCTTAAGGGGCCCGACTCTCAACACCGGGGAGCTGTTTTTT. Translating it yields CASSLRGPTLNTGELFF.

V and J are TRBV10-3 and TRBJ2-7; TRBD2 aligns across 15 bases. This CDR3 has 17 amino acids. Trimming cost V 6 bases and J 2 bases; bases outside gene matches: 8. Germline V gene sequence: CDR1 ENHRY, CDR2 SYGVKD. The CDR3, as DNA: TGTGCCATCAGCGCGGGACTAGCGGGAGGAGGGACCTACGAGCAGTACTTC. This encodes CAISAGLAGGGTYEQYF.

This clone was observed a few times. Here the CDR3 reads CASSLTENQPQHF. The CDR3 DNA reads TGTGCCAGCAGCTTGACAGAGAATCAGCCCCAGCATTTT. This chain joins TRBV11-2 and TRBJ1-5, with a weak D call TRBD1 (5 bases). Germline V gene lookup returns CDR1 SGHAT and CDR2 FQNNGV. The CDR3 length is 13 residues. Trimming cost V 3 bases and J 4 bases, with 7 bases left between them.

The chain is built from TRBV11-2 and TRBJ2-5; 8 positions match TRBD1. Per the germline V gene, CDR1 is SGHAT and CDR2 is FQNNGV. The CDR3 totals 15 residues. The trim removed 3 bases at V and 2 bases at J, leaving 5 bases unmatched. The CDR3 loop is CASSFTGQGQETQYF. The CDR3 DNA reads TGTGCCAGCAGCTTCACAGGACAGGGACAAGAGACCCAGTACTTC.

The rearrangement links TRBV23-1 to TRBJ2-5; 7 bases agree with TRBD1. TRBV23-1 is an ORF, with its function uncertain. V lost 6 bases and J lost 1; bases outside the gene matches: 2. The CDR3 totals 13 residues. The CDR3 reads CASRYRGQETQYF. The CDR3 DNA follows: TGCGCCAGCAGATACAGGGGCCAAGAGACCCAGTACTTC.

The chain has TRBV5-1 and TRBJ2-1; 12 bases agree with TRBD2. After removal of 1 base from V and 8 bases from J, the junction contained 10 bases not matched to a gene. CDR3 length: 17 residues. In germline, CDR1 is SGHRS, CDR2 YFSETQ. CDR3 nucleotides: TGCGCCAGCAGCTTGTTGTCGACTAGCGGGAGTTATTATGAGCAGTTCTTC. This sequence encodes CASSLLSTSGSYYEQFF.

This clone came up once. V gene TRBV12-2 combines with J gene TRBJ2-1; TRBD2 is taken as the D call from the table, unchecked against the DNA. TRBV12-2 is deemed a pseudogene. This CDR3 is built from 16 residues. The DNA for the CDR3 is TGTGCAAGTCGCTTCCCGGGGGGAGCAACCTTCAATGAGCAGTTCTTC. Translating gives CASRFPGGATFNEQFF.

The chain couples TRBV5-1 to TRBJ1-3, with TRBD1 matching 7 bases. The CDR3 runs to 17 residues. Looked up from germline, CDR1 is SGHRS and CDR2 is YFSETQ. The V gene end was trimmed by 4 bases and the J gene end by 0 bases; junction bases not matched to a gene: 10. CDR3 protein: CASSLMLGQFSGNTIYF. The CDR3 DNA reads as TGCGCCAGCAGCCTAATGTTGGGACAGTTCTCTGGAAACACCATATATTTT.

The gene calls are TRBV18 and TRBJ2-1, with 8 bases aligning to TRBD1. The germline gives CDR1 KGHSH, CDR2 LQKENI. The CDR3 loop spans 15 amino acids. With 5 bases clipped from V and 5 bases from J, the junction kept 8 bases outside the gene matches. The DNA of the CDR3 is TGTGCCAGCTCATTGCGACAGGGGCAAAACAATGAGCAGTTCTTC. As protein: CASSLRQGQNNEQFF.

This rearrangement joins TRBV29-1 to TRBJ2-7; weak D call: TRBD1 (6 bases). CDR3 length: 15 amino acids. CDR1 and CDR2 (germline): SQVTM, ANQGSEA. V lost 7 bases and J lost 0, with 19 bases in between. The CDR3 nucleotides are TGCAGCGCGGTGATCACAGGGTTTGTCTCCTACGAGCAGTACTTC. Residues: CSAVITGFVSYEQYF.

The sample holds one count of this clone. V gene TRBV7-2 combines with J gene TRBJ2-7; TRBD2 matches at 8 bases. Germline CDR1 is SGHTA and CDR2 is FQGNSA. Trimming at V came to 5 bases and at J to 0 bases, leaving 6 bases not matched to a gene. This CDR3 region has 15 residues. The CDR3 DNA reads as TGTGCCAGCAGCGCTACTAGCGGATACTCCTACGAGCAGTACTTC. Translating gives CASSATSGYSYEQYF.

The chain links TRBV9 to TRBJ2-5, with D possibly matching TRBD2 (5 bases). CDR1 SGDLS and CDR2 YYNGEE come from the germline V gene. V dropped 4 bases and J dropped 1 base, with 20 bases sitting between them. This CDR3 is 17 amino acids long. CDR3 protein: CASSPHRGQIIQETQYF. The CDR3 DNA sequence: TGTGCCAGCAGCCCCCATCGCGGGCAGATTATCCAAGAGACCCAGTACTTC.